These 20 T cell receptor beta chains share one sample of origin, sequenced in a study of cytomegalovirus exposure and HLA in healthy donors. It was with 60 Vbeta and 13 Jbeta primers that the PCR ran. Data came from immunoSEQ multiplex PCR; TCRdb stores just in-frame clones and leaves some out. This table has approximately 160,000 clones, over 70% appearing once. Sequenced sample: PBMCs. These receptors came from a man aged 25 to 40 in good health and CMV-seropositive.

The chain is built from TRBV27 and TRBJ2-7; no clear D. The CDR3 sequence is 13 residues long. Germline V gene data show CDR1 as MNHEY and CDR2 as SMNVEV (reference sequence). Trimming pared 2 bases from V and 7 bases from J, leaving 12 bases between. The CDR3 DNA reads as TGTGCCAGCAGTTTAAAATCCAGCAGGGAGCAGTACTTC. Its translation is CASSLKSSREQYF.

The J gene is TRBJ2-7, the V gene TRBV28; tentative D call: TRBD2 (6 bases). CDR1 is MDHEN, CDR2 SYDVKM, per germline. The CDR3 extends over 14 amino acids. Trimming pared 2 bases from V and 2 bases from J, leaving 10 bases between. Written as DNA, the CDR3 is TGTGCCAGCAGTTTAGAGCTAGCGACCTACGAGCAGTACTTC. Its translation: CASSLELATYEQYF.

V gene TRBV7-9 combines with J gene TRBJ2-5; 11 bases map to TRBD2. CDR3 length: 14 amino acids. Germline V CDR1 and CDR2: SEHNR, FQNEAQ (reference sequence). V was pared by 5 bases and J by 5 bases, with 4 bases of the junction left unmatched. CDR3 DNA: TGTGCCAGCAGCAGAACTAGCGGGAGTGAGACCCAGTACTTC. Amino acid sequence: CASSRTSGSETQYF.

This chain links TRBV11-3 with TRBJ2-1, with 7 bases matching TRBD1. Trimming removed 5 bases from V and 0 bases from J; junction bases left unmatched: 4. The germline V gene has CDR1 SGHNT and CDR2 YENEEA. The CDR3 length is 15 residues. In DNA, the CDR3 is TGTGCCAGCAGCATCCGACAGGGCTCCTACAATGAGCAGTTCTTC. Residues: CASSIRQGSYNEQFF. Variable domain in full (rest from reference TRBV11-3 and TRBJ2-1): EAGVVQSPRYKIIEKKQPVAFWCNPISGHNTLYWYLQNLGQGPELLIRYENEEAVDDSQLPKDRFSAERLKGVDSTLKIQPAELGDSAVYLCASSIRQGSYNEQFFGPGTRLTVL.

With regard to this clone: One end of the junction does not line up with germline, which may come from a read error. V is TRBV27 and J is TRBJ2-5, with TRBD1 matching over 8 bases. The germline V gene has CDR1 MNHEY and CDR2 SMNVEV (reference sequence). The CDR3 has 13 amino acids. This chain's CDR3 is CASSLGGGQGSHF. CDR3 bases: TGTGCCAGCAGTTTAGGGGGTGGACAGGGCTCTCACTTC.

A few counts support this clone. The J gene is TRBJ1-6, the V gene TRBV6-5; possible D gene TRBD1, 6 bases. Trimming took off 2 bases at V and 12 bases at J, with 8 bases between the two ends. This CDR3 spans 12 amino acids. Germline CDR1 reads MNHEY; CDR2 reads SVGAGI. CDR3 coding DNA: TGTGCCAGCAGTTACGGCAGGGGACCCCTCCACTTT. Translation: CASSYGRGPLHF.

V and J are TRBV29-1 and TRBJ1-2, with TRBD1 matching 8 bases. CDR1 and CDR2 from the germline V gene are SQVTM and ANQGSEA. Trimming took 5 bases from V and 8 from J; bases not matched to a gene: 19. The length of the CDR3 is 16 residues. The CDR3 region has the DNA TGCAGCGTTTTCCCCAAATTCGGACAGGGTCAAAAGGGCTACACCTTC. Translated: CSVFPKFGQGQKGYTF.

A few counts support this clone. This rearrangement joins TRBV6-5 to TRBJ1-1, with 7 bases identical to TRBD1. Germline assignment: CDR1 MNHEY and CDR2 SVGAGI. V dropped 4 bases and J dropped 8; count of bases not matched to a gene: 1. The length of the CDR3 is 11 residues. The CDR3 loop is CASSLGQEAFF. CDR3 bases: TGTGCCAGCAGTTTGGGACAGGAAGCTTTCTTT.

The chain has TRBV9 and TRBJ2-7; 8 positions match TRBD2. The CDR3 extends over 15 amino acids. Germline V gene sequence: CDR1 SGDLS, CDR2 YYNGEE. The V gene end was trimmed by 6 bases and the J gene end by 7 bases; junction bases not matched to a gene: 15. CDR3 sequence: CASTRGSGVGGEQYF. The CDR3 nucleotides are TGTGCCAGCACTCGGGGTAGCGGGGTCGGCGGTGAGCAGTACTTC.

The chain joins TRBV7-9 to TRBJ2-2; possibly TRBD1 for D (6 bases). Between the trimmed V and J ends, which lost 3 bases and 0 bases, there was a span of 11 bases. Germline CDR1 is SEHNR and CDR2 is FQNEAQ (reference sequence). CDR3 length: 16 residues. Here the CDR3 DNA reads TGTGCCAGCAGCTTCAGGGGCAGCGCGAACACCGGGGAGCTGTTTTTT. Protein sequence: CASSFRGSANTGELFF.

The V call is TRBV19, the J call TRBJ2-1, with TRBD2 matching over 7 bases. CDR1 and CDR2 (germline): LNHDA, SQIVND (reference sequence). CDR3 length: 16 amino acids. With V trimmed by 5 bases and J by 2 bases, 9 bases remained unmatched. The CDR3 is CASSFQGGRAYNEQFF. The CDR3 nucleotides read TGTGCCAGTAGTTTTCAAGGAGGGAGGGCCTACAATGAGCAGTTCTTC.

The J gene is TRBJ1-1, the V gene TRBV29-1; 8 nucleotides match TRBD1. This CDR3 spans 13 amino acids. V was pared by 4 bases and J by 3 bases, with 4 bases of the junction left unmatched. Germline V gives CDR1 SQVTM, CDR2 ANQGSEA. CDR3 DNA: TGCAGCGTTGTCACCAGGGGGCACACTGAAGCTTTCTTT. This sequence encodes CSVVTRGHTEAFF.

The CDR3 sequence is CASSDNRFLGEQYF. CDR3 sequence (DNA): TGTGCCAGCAGTGACAACAGATTCTTAGGCGAGCAGTACTTC. The V and J genes are TRBV6-1 and TRBJ2-7; unclear D gene. V lost 3 bases to trimming and J lost 6 bases, with 15 bases between them. Germline CDR1 reads MNHNS; CDR2 reads SASEGT. This CDR3 is built from 14 residues.

This chain links TRBV5-1 with TRBJ1-1, with D uncertain. CDR1 and CDR2 from the germline V gene are SGHRS and YFSETQ. The CDR3 extends over 12 amino acids. Trimming took off 4 bases at V and 0 bases at J, with 4 bases between the two ends. CDR3 protein: CASSQMNTEAFF. Here the CDR3 DNA reads TGCGCCAGCAGCCAGATGAACACTGAAGCTTTCTTT.

This clone occurred a few times. For the CDR3, the DNA is TGCGCCAGCAGCCAACCCGAGCGGGTCACAGATACGCAGTATTTT. Amino acids: CASSQPERVTDTQYF. The rearrangement joins TRBV4-1 to TRBJ2-3; a possible D gene is TRBD2 (6 bases). The CDR3 is made up of 15 amino acids. Between the trimmed V and J ends, which lost 2 bases and 2 bases, there was a span of 11 bases. In germline, CDR1 is MGHRA, CDR2 YSYEKL.

The rearrangement joins TRBV6-5 to TRBJ2-7; tentatively, D is TRBD1 (5 bases). V shed 0 bases and J shed 5 bases, with 8 bases lying between them. Germline V gives CDR1 MNHEY, CDR2 SVGAGI. This CDR3 comprises 13 residues. The CDR3 here is CASSYSFRDEQYF. CDR3 DNA sequence: TGTGCCAGCAGTTACTCGTTCAGGGACGAGCAGTACTTC.

The chain employs TRBV6-1 and TRBJ2-7; perhaps TRBD1 as D (6 bases). V lost 4 bases, J lost 4 bases, and 14 bases lay in between. The germline V gene has CDR1 MNHNS and CDR2 SASEGT. CDR3 size: 14 residues. The CDR3 reads CASSARTVGYEQYF. DNA of the CDR3: TGTGCCAGCAGTGCCAGGACAGTAGGATACGAGCAGTACTTC.

This sequence joins TRBV19 and TRBJ2-1, with a weak D call TRBD1 (6 bases). CDR1 and CDR2 (germline): LNHDA, SQIVND (reference sequence). The CDR3 sequence is 17 residues long. The V gene lost 3 bases and the J gene lost 1 base, with 16 bases spanning the gap. The CDR3 sequence: CASSIGFPGASYNEQFF. The DNA for the CDR3 is TGTGCCAGTAGTATTGGGTTTCCAGGGGCATCCTACAATGAGCAGTTCTTC.

This rearrangement joins TRBV5-4 to TRBJ2-7; tentatively, D is TRBD2 (5 bases). Germline V CDR1 and CDR2: SGHNT, YYREEE (reference sequence). Trimming cost V 3 bases and J 5 bases, with 15 bases left between them. The CDR3 contains 14 residues. The CDR3 sequence is CASSSSGIRNEQYF. CDR3 DNA: TGTGCCAGCAGCTCCTCCGGGATAAGGAACGAGCAGTACTTC. The whole variable domain, filled in from reference TRBV5-4 and TRBJ2-7, reads ETGVTQSPTHLIKTRGQQVTLRCSSQSGHNTVSWYQQALGQGPQFIFQYYREEENGRGNFPPRFSGLQFPNYSSELNVNALELDDSALYLCASSSSGIRNEQYFGPGTRLTVT.

This chain joins TRBV11-3 and TRBJ1-1; 10 positions agree with TRBD1. Per the germline V gene, CDR1 is SGHNT and CDR2 is YENEEA. The CDR3 has 15 amino acids. Trimming cost V 1 base and J 3 bases; bases outside gene matches: 2. The CDR3: CASSLVTGGDTEAFF. For the CDR3, the DNA is TGTGCCAGCAGCTTAGTGACAGGGGGCGACACTGAAGCTTTCTTT.